Presented here are 9 T cell receptor beta chains from one specimen sequenced in a study of cytomegalovirus exposure and HLA in healthy donors. The PCR used 60 Vbeta and 13 Jbeta primers. TCRdb keeps only in-frame clones here, not all; method: immunoSEQ multiplex PCR. The sample carries roughly 160,000 clones, roughly 70% recorded once. The sequencing input was PBMCs. Receptors were obtained from a girl between 5 and 17 years old in good health and CMV-seronegative.

The rearrangement links TRBV6-6 to TRBJ1-1; a possible D gene is TRBD1 (6 bases). The germline V and J ends were trimmed by 6 bases and 8 bases, with 13 bases remaining between them. Germline values: CDR1 MNHNY, CDR2 SVGAGI (reference sequence). The CDR3 runs 12 residues. CDR3 DNA sequence: TGTGCCAGCAGCCCTACAGGGACCGAAGCTTTCTTT. Protein: CASSPTGTEAFF.

The chain couples TRBV5-1 to TRBJ2-2, with 12 bases lining up with TRBD2. The CDR3 consists of 16 residues. The germline V gene encodes CDR1 SGHRS and CDR2 YFSETQ. V gave up 5 bases and J gave up 9 bases; unmatched junction bases: 11. CDR3 region: CASRLTSGGTARELFF. The CDR3 DNA reads TGCGCCAGCAGGCTTACTAGCGGGGGGACAGCCCGGGAGCTGTTTTTT.

In this sample, this clone turned up a few times. The chain carries TRBV6-5 and TRBJ1-5; no firm D call. Per germline, CDR1 MNHEY and CDR2 SVGAGI. The CDR3 is 14 amino acids. V lost 4 bases to trimming and J lost 5 bases, with 12 bases between them. The CDR3 region has the DNA TGTGCCAGCAGTTCCGACCAGGTCGATCAGCCCCAGCATTTT. Amino acids: CASSSDQVDQPQHF.

This clone was seen a handful of times. This rearrangement joins TRBV7-6 to TRBJ2-7, with D tentatively TRBD1 (5 bases). V was clipped by 5 bases and J by 6 bases, with 14 bases between them. This CDR3 has 13 residues. Germline V gene sequence: CDR1 SGHVS, CDR2 FNYEAQ. CDR3 DNA: TGTGCCAGCAGCGCGGCTTCAGGGCTCGAGCAGTACTTC. This gives the protein CASSAASGLEQYF.

The genes are TRBV6-5 and TRBJ1-2; D is unresolved. This CDR3 is built from 12 residues. Germline lookup yields CDR1 MNHEY and CDR2 SVGAGI. V shed 4 bases and J shed 4 bases, with 7 bases lying between them. The CDR3 here is CASSSTSYGYTF. In DNA form, the CDR3 reads TGTGCCAGCAGTTCGACAAGCTATGGCTACACCTTC.

The chain has TRBV14 and TRBJ2-7; no definite D call. Germline V gene lookup returns CDR1 SGHDN and CDR2 FVKESK. This CDR3 contains 15 residues. Trimming took 3 bases from V and 2 from J, leaving 14 bases between them. CDR3 sequence: CASSHGFAGPYEQYF. DNA for the CDR3: TGTGCCAGCAGCCACGGATTCGCAGGCCCCTACGAGCAGTACTTC.

This clone showed up just once. The chain combines TRBV6-6 with TRBJ1-5; D possibly corresponds to TRBD1 (6 bases). The CDR3 length is 15 residues. Trimming took off 2 bases at V and 1 base at J, with 9 bases between the two ends. Germline V gene data show CDR1 as MNHNY and CDR2 as SVGAGI (reference sequence). CDR3 sequence (DNA): TGTGCCAGCAGTTACGAGGGGGGGAGCAATCAGCCCCAGCATTTT. It encodes CASSYEGGSNQPQHF.

V usage is TRBV11-1 and J usage is TRBJ1-6; 8 bases fit TRBD1. This CDR3 has 15 residues. Germline CDR1 is SGHAT and CDR2 is FQDESV (reference sequence). V shed 0 bases, J shed 6 bases, and the junction held 1 base outside the gene matches. CDR3 sequence (DNA): TGTGCCAGCAGCTTAGCGACAGGGGCTAATTCACCCCTCCACTTT. It translates to CASSLATGANSPLHF.

The chain joins TRBV5-6 to TRBJ1-5; 7 bases agree with TRBD1. Per germline, CDR1 SGHDT and CDR2 YYEEEE. J gave up 11 bases and V 3 bases, and 14 bases lay outside the gene matches. This CDR3 is 15 amino acids long. The CDR3: CASSSNKDRVGAQHF. The CDR3 coding sequence is TGTGCCAGCAGCTCCAATAAAGACAGGGTAGGTGCCCAGCATTTT.